This T cell receptor beta chain derives from a study of technical replicates of blood from a few donors. This table comes from immunoSEQ multiplex PCR, and its TCRdb copy is limited to in-frame clones, with some not included. Among more than 70,000 clones listed, 90% to 98% were seen once. The V and J ends lost 5 bases and 4 bases, in that order; junction bases with no gene match: 1. The germline V gene encodes CDR1 MNHEY and CDR2 SMNVEV (reference sequence). The CDR3 totals 13 residues. Material: T cells isolated from PBMCs. The chain recombines TRBV27 with TRBJ2-1, with TRBD1 matching over 8 bases. The clonotype originates from a human donor in good health. CDR3 amino acids: CASSRQGYNEQFF. In DNA, the CDR3 is TGTGCCAGCAGTCGACAGGGGTACAATGAGCAGTTCTTC.